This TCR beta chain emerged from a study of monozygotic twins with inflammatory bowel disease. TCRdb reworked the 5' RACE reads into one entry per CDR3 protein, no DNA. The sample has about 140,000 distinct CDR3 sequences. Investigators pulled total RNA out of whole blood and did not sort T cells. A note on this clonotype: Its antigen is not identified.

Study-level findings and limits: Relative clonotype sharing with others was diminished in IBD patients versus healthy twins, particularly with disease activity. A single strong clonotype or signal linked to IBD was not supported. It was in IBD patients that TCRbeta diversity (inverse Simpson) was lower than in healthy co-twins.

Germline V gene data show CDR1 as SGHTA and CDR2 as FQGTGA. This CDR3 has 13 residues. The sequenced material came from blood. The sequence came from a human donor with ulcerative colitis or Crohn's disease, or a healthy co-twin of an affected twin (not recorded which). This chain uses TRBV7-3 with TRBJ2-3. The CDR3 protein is CASSRTPNTDQYF. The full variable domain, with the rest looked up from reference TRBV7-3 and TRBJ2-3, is GAGVSQTPSNKVTEKGKYVELRCDPISGHTALYWYRQSLGQGPEFLIYFQGTGAADDSGLPNDRFFAVRPEGSVSTLKIQRTERGDSAVYLCASSRTPNTDQYFGPGTRLTVL.